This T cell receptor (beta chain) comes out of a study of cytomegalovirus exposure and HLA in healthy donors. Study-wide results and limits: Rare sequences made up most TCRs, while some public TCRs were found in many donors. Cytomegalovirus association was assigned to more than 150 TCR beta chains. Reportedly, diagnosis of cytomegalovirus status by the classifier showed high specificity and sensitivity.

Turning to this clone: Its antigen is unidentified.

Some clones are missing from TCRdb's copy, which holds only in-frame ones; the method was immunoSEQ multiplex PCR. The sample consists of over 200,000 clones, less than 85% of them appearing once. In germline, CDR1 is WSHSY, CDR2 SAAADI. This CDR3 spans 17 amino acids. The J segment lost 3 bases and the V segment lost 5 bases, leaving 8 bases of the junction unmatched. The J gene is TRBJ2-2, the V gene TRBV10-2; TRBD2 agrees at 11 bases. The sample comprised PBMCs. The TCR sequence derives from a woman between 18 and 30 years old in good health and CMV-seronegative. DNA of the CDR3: TGCGCCAGCAGTACAGGTAGCGGGGGGGCCGACACCGGGGAGCTGTTTTTT. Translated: CASSTGSGGADTGELFF.